The clone carrying this TCR beta chain was seen a few times. The antigen remains undetermined. CDR1 is GTSNPN and CDR2 is SVGIG in the germline V gene (reference sequence). CDR3 length equals 13 residues. J was trimmed by 6 bases and V by 3 bases; bases with no gene match: 6. This sample is drawn from a study of T cells in Graves' hyperthyroidism and ophthalmopathy. Study-level points and caveats: Blood also carried most thyroid clonotypes expanded above 0.001.

Uncontrolled infection, other autoimmune disease, pregnancy or lactation led to exclusion. The source material, RNA transcripts, was used to amplify TCR beta CDR3 regions. HTBI primers were employed in a first-round RT-PCR of the TCR CDR3. Each CDR3 protein is one row after TCRdb ran MiXCR on the multiplex PCR reads. The sample carries more than 500,000 distinct CDR3 sequences, roughly 15% recorded once. The TCR originated in a woman aged 25 to 45 with Graves' hyperthyroidism. Sequencing input: blood. J is TRBJ1-2 and V is TRBV30, with 8 nucleotides matching TRBD1. The CDR3 DNA reads as TGTGCCTGGAGCCTCGGACAGGGTCATGGCTACACCTTC. Its translation: CAWSLGQGHGYTF.